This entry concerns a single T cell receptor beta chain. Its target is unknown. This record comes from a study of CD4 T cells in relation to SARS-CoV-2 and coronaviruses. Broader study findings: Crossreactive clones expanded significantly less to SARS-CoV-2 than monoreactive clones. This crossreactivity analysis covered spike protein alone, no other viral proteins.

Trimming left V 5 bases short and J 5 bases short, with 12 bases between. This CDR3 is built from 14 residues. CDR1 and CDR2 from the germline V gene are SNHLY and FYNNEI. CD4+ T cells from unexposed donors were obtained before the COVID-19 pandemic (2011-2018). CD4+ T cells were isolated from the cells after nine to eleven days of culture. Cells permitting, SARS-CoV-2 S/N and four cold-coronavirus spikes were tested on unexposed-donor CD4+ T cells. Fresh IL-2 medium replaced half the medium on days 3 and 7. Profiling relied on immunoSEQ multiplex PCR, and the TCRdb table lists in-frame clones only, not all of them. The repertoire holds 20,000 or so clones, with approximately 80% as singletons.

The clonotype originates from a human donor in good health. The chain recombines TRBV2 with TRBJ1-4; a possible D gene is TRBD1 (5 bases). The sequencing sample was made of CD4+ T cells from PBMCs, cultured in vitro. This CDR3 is CASSQGHKNEKLFF. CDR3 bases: TGTGCCAGCAGTCAGGGTCACAAGAATGAAAAACTGTTTTTT.